One and the same sample provided the 27 T cell receptor beta chains below, sequenced in a study of blood T cell repertoires in COVID-19. Sequencing used immunoSEQ multiplex PCR; TCRdb keeps in-frame clones, though not all of them. The repertoire includes some 150,000 clones, around 89% of them detected once, and 1.2% sits in the top ten. The sequenced sample consisted of PBMCs or T cells enriched from blood (not recorded which). The receptors stem from a woman in her 30s with acute COVID-19.

There are a few counts of this clone. The J gene is TRBJ1-1, the V gene TRBV10-3; D may be TRBD1 (5 bases). CDR3 length: 14 amino acids. Germline lookup yields CDR1 ENHRY and CDR2 SYGVKD. Trimming shortened V by 0 bases and J by 6 bases, and 11 bases separated the two germline ends. CDR3 sequence (DNA): TGTGCCATCAGTGAGTCGGGGCAGGTCGCTGAAGCTTTCTTT. This encodes CAISESGQVAEAFF.

V usage is TRBV18 and J usage is TRBJ2-7; TRBD2 matches 8 bases. Germline CDR1 and CDR2: KGHSH and LQKENI. Trimming at V came to 6 bases and at J to 4 bases, leaving 11 bases not matched to a gene. CDR3 length equals 15 residues. The CDR3 DNA reads TGTGCCAGCTCGGTCGGGGGGGCTGGTGGGTACGAGCAGTACTTC. Its translation: CASSVGGAGGYEQYF.

The chain uses TRBV13 and TRBJ2-7; 9 bases are shared with TRBD1. This CDR3 spans 14 amino acids. Germline assignment: CDR1 PRHDT and CDR2 FYEKMQ (reference sequence). The V segment lost 5 bases and the J segment 5 bases; nucleotides outside the gene matches: 7. The CDR3 protein is CASSNRQGVHEQYF. For the CDR3, the DNA is TGTGCCAGCAGCAATCGACAGGGGGTCCACGAGCAGTACTTC.

This chain uses TRBV2 with TRBJ2-7; D is perhaps TRBD2 (5 bases). V lost 6 bases to trimming and J lost 7 bases, with 19 bases between them. The germline gives CDR1 SNHLY, CDR2 FYNNEI. The CDR3 loop spans 14 amino acids. The CDR3 sequence is CASRATLLAYEQYF. The DNA for the CDR3 is TGTGCCAGCAGGGCGACTCTTTTAGCGTATGAGCAGTACTTC.

The genes are TRBV5-1 and TRBJ1-3; no clear D gene. V lost 0 bases to trimming and J lost 0 bases, with 7 bases between them. The CDR3 has 15 residues. CDR1 SGHRS and CDR2 YFSETQ come from the germline V gene. CDR3 DNA: TGCGCCAGCAGCTTGGTAGCGGTCTCTGGAAACACCATATATTTT. This encodes CASSLVAVSGNTIYF.

Comments on this clone: Other DNA sequences in the same sample also yield this CDR3. This chain joins TRBV2 and TRBJ2-2, with D possibly matching TRBD2 (5 bases). CDR1 is SNHLY, CDR2 FYNNEI, per germline. V shed 4 bases and J shed 0 bases, with 9 bases lying between them. The CDR3 has 15 amino acids. Here the CDR3 reads CASSVELANTGELFF. The CDR3 DNA reads as TGTGCCAGCAGTGTAGAACTAGCGAACACCGGGGAGCTGTTTTTT.

The chain links TRBV3-1 (or the pseudogene TRBV3-2) to TRBJ2-7; 9 bases map to TRBD1. J lost 0 bases, V lost 1 base, and 4 bases had no gene match. The V gene's germline CDR1 is LGHDT and CDR2 YNNKEL (reference sequence). This CDR3 contains 16 residues. CDR3 nucleotides: TGTGCCAGCAGCCAAGGGGACAGGGTCGCCTCCTACGAGCAGTACTTC. It translates to CASSQGDRVASYEQYF.

The chain is built from TRBV29-1 and TRBJ2-7; D is possibly TRBD1 (6 bases). There are 15 residues in the CDR3. In germline, CDR1 is SQVTM, CDR2 ANQGSEA. Trimming took 0 bases from V and 1 from J, leaving 13 bases between them. The CDR3 region is CSVEEWYRESYEQYF. The CDR3 nucleotides are TGCAGCGTTGAAGAATGGTACAGGGAATCCTACGAGCAGTACTTC.

The chain employs TRBV29-1 and TRBJ2-1; a weak D match, TRBD2 (6 bases). Trimming shortened V by 2 bases and J by 8 bases, and 19 bases separated the two germline ends. This CDR3 has 15 amino acids. CDR1 is SQVTM, CDR2 ANQGSEA, per germline. Written as DNA, the CDR3 is TGCAGCGTTGAAATTGGTTCCGCGGGATTCGATGAGCAGTTCTTC. Translation gives CSVEIGSAGFDEQFF.

As to this clone: Its ends do not fully match the called genes, so a read error is possible. J is TRBJ1-1 and V is TRBV15, with 7 bases aligning to TRBD1. The CDR3 totals 15 residues. Germline values: CDR1 LNHNV, CDR2 YYDKDF (reference sequence). This CDR3 is CAASRDLDRPLEAFF. In DNA form, the CDR3 reads TGTGCCGCCAGCAGAGACCTGGACAGGCCATTAGAAGCTTTCTTT. Based on the CDR3 plus reference TRBV15 and TRBJ1-1, the full variable domain is DAMVIQNPRYQVTQFGKPVTLSCSQTLNHNVMYWYQQKSSQAPKLLFHYYDKDFNNEADTPDNFQSRRPNTSFCFLDIRSPGLGDTAMYLCAASRDLDRPLEAFFGQGTRLTVV.

This chain links TRBV9 with TRBJ2-5, with a weak D call TRBD1 (5 bases). V dropped 0 bases and J dropped 2 bases, with 14 bases sitting between them. The CDR3 is 16 amino acids. Germline assignment: CDR1 SGDLS and CDR2 YYNGEE. The CDR3 DNA reads as TGTGCCAGCAGCGTAGGGGTAGGGGTGGCGCAAGAGACCCAGTACTTC. Encoded protein: CASSVGVGVAQETQYF.

J is TRBJ1-4 and V is TRBV28; TRBD1 agrees at 7 bases. This CDR3 spans 14 amino acids. The ends lost 6 bases at V and 2 bases at J; junction bases unmatched: 3. Germline V gives CDR1 MDHEN, CDR2 SYDVKM. In DNA form, the CDR3 reads TGTGCCAGCAGAACAGGGGTTACTAATGAAAAACTGTTTTTT. This codes for CASRTGVTNEKLFF.

The table lists this clone with a count of one. The genes are TRBV5-1 and TRBJ2-3; D is undetermined. Germline V gene sequence: CDR1 SGHRS, CDR2 YFSETQ. V dropped 0 bases and J dropped 4 bases, with 9 bases sitting between them. The CDR3 runs to 14 residues. CDR3 protein: CASSLETPPDTQYF. The CDR3 coding sequence is TGCGCCAGCAGCTTGGAAACTCCCCCAGATACGCAGTATTTT.

V and J are TRBV30 and TRBJ1-1; D is perhaps TRBD1 (5 bases). CDR3 length equals 13 residues. Trimming took off 0 bases at V and 4 bases at J, with 9 bases between the two ends. Germline V gene lookup returns CDR1 GTSNPN and CDR2 SVGIG (reference sequence). The CDR3 region has the DNA TGTGCCTGGAGTGTCCTCGGGGGCACTGAAGCTTTCTTT. It codes for CAWSVLGGTEAFF.

The chain recombines TRBV5-6 with TRBJ2-7, with D possibly being TRBD2 (6 bases). Germline CDR1 and CDR2: SGHDT and YYEEEE. The CDR3 covers 15 residues. V was pared by 5 bases and J by 3 bases, with 18 bases between. The CDR3 coding sequence is TGTGCCAGCAGTCCACCCGGGACTTACCTCTACGAGCAGTACTTC. Translating it yields CASSPPGTYLYEQYF.

The chain uses TRBV7-9 and TRBJ1-2; 8 bases line up with TRBD1. The germline V gene has CDR1 SEHNR and CDR2 FQNEAQ (reference sequence). The CDR3 runs 18 residues. Trimming took 4 bases from V and 2 from J; bases not matched to a gene: 15. The CDR3 DNA is TGTGCCAGCAGCTCCCCGGACAGGGCGTTGACCTTGAACTATGGCTACACCTTC. Translating gives CASSSPDRALTLNYGYTF.

DNA of the CDR3: TGTGCCAGCAGTGAAACGGGACATCCGAACACTGAAGCTTTCTTT. Protein sequence: CASSETGHPNTEAFF. This chain connects TRBV2 to TRBJ1-1, with D perhaps TRBD1 (6 bases). The ends were cut back, 2 bases at V and 1 base at J, with 11 bases in the middle. This CDR3 is built from 15 residues. From germline, CDR1 is SNHLY and CDR2 FYNNEI.

This clone came up many times. This chain links TRBV27 with TRBJ2-1, with D tentatively TRBD1 (5 bases). V was pared by 6 bases and J by 6 bases, with 15 bases between. CDR3 length: 14 amino acids. The germline V gene encodes CDR1 MNHEY and CDR2 SMNVEV (reference sequence). The CDR3 DNA reads TGTGCCAGCAGGGCAGGGTTCCCTGGCAATGAGCAGTTCTTC. It specifies CASRAGFPGNEQFF.

The chain is built from TRBV29-1 and TRBJ2-3; D ambiguous. Germline V gives CDR1 SQVTM, CDR2 ANQGSEA. The CDR3 runs to 12 residues. Between the trimmed V and J ends, which lost 3 bases and 2 bases, there was a span of 6 bases. The CDR3 is CSVDVYTDTQYF. CDR3 sequence (DNA): TGCAGCGTTGACGTCTACACAGATACGCAGTATTTT.

J is TRBJ2-3 and V is TRBV11-2; 7 bases are a match to TRBD2. V was clipped by 1 base and J by 5 bases; unmatched bases: 15. This CDR3 has 18 amino acids. CDR1 is SGHAT, CDR2 FQNNGV, per germline. The CDR3 is CASSLGGLAAPLLDTQYF. CDR3 sequence (DNA): TGTGCCAGCAGCTTAGGGGGCCTAGCGGCACCCCTCCTAGATACGCAGTATTTT.

This sequence joins TRBV2 and TRBJ1-4; 7 nucleotides match TRBD1. The trim removed 0 bases at V and 8 bases at J, leaving 6 bases unmatched. This CDR3 region has 15 residues. Looked up from germline, CDR1 is SNHLY and CDR2 is FYNNEI. The CDR3 spells CASSEATGFREKLFF. CDR3 in DNA: TGTGCCAGCAGTGAAGCGACAGGGTTTAGAGAAAAACTGTTTTTT.

This clone has only a few counts. The CDR3 spells CSVDPWTGGQGYTF. Here the CDR3 DNA reads TGCAGCGTTGACCCTTGGACAGGGGGTCAAGGCTACACCTTC. V usage is TRBV29-1 and J usage is TRBJ1-2; TRBD1 aligns across 10 bases. CDR3 length: 14 residues. The V and J ends lost 3 bases and 8 bases, in that order; junction bases with no gene match: 9. In germline, CDR1 is SQVTM, CDR2 ANQGSEA.

As DNA, the CDR3 is TGTGCCAGCAGCTGGGAGTCCACAGATACGCAGTATTTT. Protein product: CASSWESTDTQYF. The chain joins TRBV11-3 to TRBJ2-3; a possible D gene is TRBD2 (5 bases). The CDR3 runs 13 residues. Deletions cut 4 bases from V and 2 bases from J, with 7 bases between. Germline CDR1 SGHNT, CDR2 YENEEA.

The chain joins TRBV19 to TRBJ2-2; 7 bases match TRBD1. The junction had 6 bases not matched to a gene; V was cut back by 6 bases and J by 2 bases. CDR1 and CDR2 from the germline V gene are LNHDA and SQIVND (reference sequence). The length of the CDR3 is 15 residues. The CDR3 coding sequence is TGTGCCAGTAGGACCGGGACAGTCAACACCGGGGAGCTGTTTTTT. This gives the protein CASRTGTVNTGELFF. Full variable domain (missing parts from reference TRBV19 and TRBJ2-2): DGGITQSPKYLFRKEGQNVTLSCEQNLNHDAMYWYRQDPGQGLRLIYYSQIVNDFQKGDIAEGYSVSREKKESFPLTVTSAQKNPTAFYLCASRTGTVNTGELFFGEGSRLTVL.

The V and J genes are TRBV14 and TRBJ1-4; D gene uncertain. Germline values: CDR1 SGHDN, CDR2 FVKESK. With 0 bases removed from V and 0 bases from J, the gap between germline ends came to 14 bases. The CDR3 is made up of 18 amino acids. The CDR3 DNA is TGTGCCAGCAGCCAAGATCGGATCGGAGGTTCAACTAATGAAAAACTGTTTTTT. This encodes CASSQDRIGGSTNEKLFF.

The chain is built from TRBV28 and TRBJ2-3; 9 bases align to TRBD2. With 3 bases clipped from V and 5 bases from J, the junction kept 9 bases outside the gene matches. The CDR3 runs 16 residues. Germline V CDR1 and CDR2: MDHEN, SYDVKM. The CDR3 here is CASSFRGTSREDTQYF. CDR3 sequence (DNA): TGTGCCAGCAGTTTCAGGGGGACTAGCAGGGAAGATACGCAGTATTTT.

The rearrangement links TRBV28 to TRBJ2-5; TRBD2 might be the D (5 bases). The length of the CDR3 is 14 residues. Trimming took off 6 bases at V and 2 bases at J, with 13 bases between the two ends. In germline, CDR1 is MDHEN, CDR2 SYDVKM. Here the CDR3 reads CASSRTERQETQYF. The CDR3 nucleotides are TGTGCCAGCAGCCGGACTGAGCGTCAAGAGACCCAGTACTTC.